This T cell receptor (beta chain) was captured by sequencing in a study of patients and donors after allogeneic stem cell transplantation. The V gene's germline CDR1 is MNHNY and CDR2 SVGAGI (reference sequence). Trimming left V 0 bases short and J 4 bases short, with 9 bases between. CDR3 size: 14 residues. This clonotype is labeled large. TCRdb reprocessed the RT-PCR reads with MiXCR, giving one entry per CDR3 protein. Counted here are approximately 220,000 distinct CDR3 sequences, around two fifths occurring once; the ten biggest clones make up roughly 12%. The clonotype originates from a human donor who was either an allogeneic HSCT recipient or a stem cell or donor lymphocyte infusion donor (not recorded which). It is not recorded whose cells these are; they may come from a transplant donor. The chain links TRBV6-6 to TRBJ1-2; D call uncertain. The sequenced sample was blood, either unsorted or a sorted T cell fraction (not recorded which). CDR3 loop: CASSYSSQPYGYTF. The DNA for the CDR3 is TGTGCCAGCAGTTACTCTTCCCAGCCCTATGGCTACACCTTC.